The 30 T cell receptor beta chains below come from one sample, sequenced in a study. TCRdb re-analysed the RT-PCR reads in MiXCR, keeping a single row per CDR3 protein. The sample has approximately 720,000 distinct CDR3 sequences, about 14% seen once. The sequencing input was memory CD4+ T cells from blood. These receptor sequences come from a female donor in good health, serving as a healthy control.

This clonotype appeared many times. CDR3 DNA: TGCGCCAGCAGCGTCGACGTATTCTATGGCTACACCTTC. It codes for CASSVDVFYGYTF. The V gene is TRBV5-1, the J gene TRBJ1-2; D gene unclear. CDR3 length equals 13 residues. CDR1 is SGHRS, CDR2 YFSETQ, per germline. Between the trimmed V and J ends, which lost 4 bases and 4 bases, there was a span of 11 bases.

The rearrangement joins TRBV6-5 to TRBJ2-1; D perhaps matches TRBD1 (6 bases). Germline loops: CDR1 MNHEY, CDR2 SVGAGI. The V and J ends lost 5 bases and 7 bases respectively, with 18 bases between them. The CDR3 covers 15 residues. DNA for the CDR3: TGTGCCAGCAGTCGCCGGGACCCCCAGGGGAATGAGCAGTTCTTC. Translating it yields CASSRRDPQGNEQFF.

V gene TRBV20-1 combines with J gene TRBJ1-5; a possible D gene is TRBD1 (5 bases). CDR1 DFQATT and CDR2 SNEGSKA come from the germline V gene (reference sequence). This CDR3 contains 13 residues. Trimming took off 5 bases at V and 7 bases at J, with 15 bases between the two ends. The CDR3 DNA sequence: TGCAGTGCTGCCTCGGACATGGACCAGCCCCAGCATTTT. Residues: CSAASDMDQPQHF.

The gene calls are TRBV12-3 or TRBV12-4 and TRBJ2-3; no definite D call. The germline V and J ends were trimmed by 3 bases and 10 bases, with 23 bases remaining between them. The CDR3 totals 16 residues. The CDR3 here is CASSFLATFTTPPQYF. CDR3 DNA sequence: TGTGCCAGCAGTTTCTTGGCGACATTTACGACTCCCCCGCAGTATTTT.

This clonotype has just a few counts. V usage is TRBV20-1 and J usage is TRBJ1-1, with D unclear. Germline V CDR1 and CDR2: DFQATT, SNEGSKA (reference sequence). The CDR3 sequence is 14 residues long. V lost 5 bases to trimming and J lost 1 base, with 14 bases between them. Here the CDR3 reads CSADGRGKNTEAFF. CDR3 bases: TGCAGTGCTGACGGACGAGGAAAGAACACTGAAGCTTTCTTT.

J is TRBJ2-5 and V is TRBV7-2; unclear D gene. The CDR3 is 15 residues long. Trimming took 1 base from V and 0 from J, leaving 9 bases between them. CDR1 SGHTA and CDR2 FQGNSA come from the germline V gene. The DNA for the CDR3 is TGTGCCAGCAGCTTAGTTGTTGGGAACCAAGAGACCCAGTACTTC. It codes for CASSLVVGNQETQYF.

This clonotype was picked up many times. The CDR3 DNA sequence: TGTGCCAGCAGGGAACAGGGAAATCAGCCCCAGCATTTT. Its protein product is CASREQGNQPQHF. The chain links TRBV6-1 to TRBJ1-5; D may be TRBD1 (6 bases). Germline V lookup: CDR1 MNHNS, CDR2 SASEGT. There are 13 residues in the CDR3. V was pared by 6 bases and J by 4 bases, with 10 bases between.

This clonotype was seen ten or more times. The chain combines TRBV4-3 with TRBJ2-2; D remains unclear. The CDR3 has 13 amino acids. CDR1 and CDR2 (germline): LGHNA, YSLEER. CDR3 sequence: CATHGPNTGELFF. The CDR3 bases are TGCGCAACCCACGGGCCAAACACCGGGGAGCTGTTTTTT.

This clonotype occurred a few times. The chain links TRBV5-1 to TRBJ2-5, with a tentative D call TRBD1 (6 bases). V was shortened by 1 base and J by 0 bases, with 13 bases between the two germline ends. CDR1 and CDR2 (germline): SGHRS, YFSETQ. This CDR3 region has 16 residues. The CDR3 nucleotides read TGCGCCAGCAGCTTGAGGGGACAAATAAACCAAGAGACCCAGTACTTC. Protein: CASSLRGQINQETQYF.

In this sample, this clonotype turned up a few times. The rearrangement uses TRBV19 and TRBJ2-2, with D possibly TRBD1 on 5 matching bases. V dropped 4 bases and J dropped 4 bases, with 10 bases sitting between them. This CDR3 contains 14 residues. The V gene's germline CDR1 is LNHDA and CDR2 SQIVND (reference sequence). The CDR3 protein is CASSRDRSTGELFF. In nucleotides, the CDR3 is TGTGCCAGTAGTAGAGACAGATCCACCGGGGAGCTGTTTTTT.

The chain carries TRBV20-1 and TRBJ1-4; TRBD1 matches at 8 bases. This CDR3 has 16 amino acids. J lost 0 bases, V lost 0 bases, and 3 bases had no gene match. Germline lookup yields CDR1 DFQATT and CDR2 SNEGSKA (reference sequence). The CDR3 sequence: CSARDNRGATNEKLFF. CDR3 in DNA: TGCAGTGCTAGAGATAACAGGGGGGCAACTAATGAAAAACTGTTTTTT.

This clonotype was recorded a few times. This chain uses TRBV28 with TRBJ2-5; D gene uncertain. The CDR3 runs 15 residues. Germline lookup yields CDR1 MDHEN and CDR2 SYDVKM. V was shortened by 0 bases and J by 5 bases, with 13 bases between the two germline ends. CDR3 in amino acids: CASSLWSGSRETQYF. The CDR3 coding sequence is TGTGCCAGCAGTTTATGGTCAGGATCCAGGGAGACCCAGTACTTC.

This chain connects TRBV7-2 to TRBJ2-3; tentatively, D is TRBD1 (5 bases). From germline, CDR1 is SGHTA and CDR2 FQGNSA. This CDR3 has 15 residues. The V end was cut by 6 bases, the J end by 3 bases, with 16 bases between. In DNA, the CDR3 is TGTGCCAGCAGTTTTGGTCTGGGGCAAACAGATACGCAGTATTTT. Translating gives CASSFGLGQTDTQYF.

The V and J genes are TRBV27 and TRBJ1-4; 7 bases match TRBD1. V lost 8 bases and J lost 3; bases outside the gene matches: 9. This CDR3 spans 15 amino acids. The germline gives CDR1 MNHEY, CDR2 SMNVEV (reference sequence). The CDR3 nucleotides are TGTGCCAGCCTACCCGAGGGGGCGTCTAATGAAAAACTGTTTTTT. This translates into CASLPEGASNEKLFF.

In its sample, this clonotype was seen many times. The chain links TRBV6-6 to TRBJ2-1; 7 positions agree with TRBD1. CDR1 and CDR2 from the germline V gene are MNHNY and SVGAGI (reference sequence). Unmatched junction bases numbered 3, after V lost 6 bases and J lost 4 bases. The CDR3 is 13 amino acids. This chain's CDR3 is CASRSGQYNEQFF. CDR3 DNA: TGTGCCAGCAGGTCGGGACAGTACAATGAGCAGTTCTTC.

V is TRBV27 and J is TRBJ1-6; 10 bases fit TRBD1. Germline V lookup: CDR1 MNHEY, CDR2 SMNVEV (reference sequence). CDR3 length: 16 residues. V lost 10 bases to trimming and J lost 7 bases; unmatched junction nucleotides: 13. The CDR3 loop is CATHQGQGYGNSPLHF. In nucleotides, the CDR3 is TGTGCCACCCACCAGGGACAGGGGTATGGGAATTCACCCCTCCACTTT.

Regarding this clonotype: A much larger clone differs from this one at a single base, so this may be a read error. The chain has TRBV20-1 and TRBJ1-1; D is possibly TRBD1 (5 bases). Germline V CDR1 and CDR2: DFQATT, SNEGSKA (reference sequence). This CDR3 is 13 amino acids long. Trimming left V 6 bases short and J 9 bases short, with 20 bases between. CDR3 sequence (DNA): TGCAGTGCCTATCGAGGAGGGGACCCTAAAGCTTTCTTT. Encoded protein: CSAYRGGDPKAFF.

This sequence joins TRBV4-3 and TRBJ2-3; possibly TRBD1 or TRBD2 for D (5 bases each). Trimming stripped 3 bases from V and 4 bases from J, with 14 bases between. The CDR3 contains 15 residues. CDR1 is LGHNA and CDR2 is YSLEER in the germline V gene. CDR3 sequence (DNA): TGCGCCAGCAGCCACCTAACGGGGCCCGCAGATACGCAGTATTTT. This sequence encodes CASSHLTGPADTQYF.

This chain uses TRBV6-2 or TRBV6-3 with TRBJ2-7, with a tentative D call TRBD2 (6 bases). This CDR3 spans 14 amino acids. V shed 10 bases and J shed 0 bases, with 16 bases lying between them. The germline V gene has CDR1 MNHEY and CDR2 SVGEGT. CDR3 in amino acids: CATGDFLSSYEQYF. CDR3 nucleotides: TGTGCCACCGGGGACTTCCTTAGCTCCTACGAGCAGTACTTC.

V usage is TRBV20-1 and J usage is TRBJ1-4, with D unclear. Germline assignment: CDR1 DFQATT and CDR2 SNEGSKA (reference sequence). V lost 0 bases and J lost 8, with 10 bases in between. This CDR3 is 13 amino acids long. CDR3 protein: CSARDNQREKLFF. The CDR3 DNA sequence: TGCAGTGCTAGAGATAATCAGCGCGAAAAACTGTTTTTT.

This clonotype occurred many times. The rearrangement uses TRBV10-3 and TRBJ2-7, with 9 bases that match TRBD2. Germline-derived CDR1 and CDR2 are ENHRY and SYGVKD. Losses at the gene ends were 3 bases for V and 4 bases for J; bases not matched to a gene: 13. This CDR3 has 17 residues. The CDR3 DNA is TGTGCCATCAGTGATCAATCGGACGCGGCGGGAGGGTACGAGCAGTACTTC. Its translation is CAISDQSDAAGGYEQYF.

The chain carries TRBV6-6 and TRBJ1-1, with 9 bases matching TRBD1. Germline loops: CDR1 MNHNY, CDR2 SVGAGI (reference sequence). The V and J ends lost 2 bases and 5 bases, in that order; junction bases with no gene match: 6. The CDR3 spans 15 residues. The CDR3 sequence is CASSYTTTGGTEAFF. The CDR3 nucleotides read TGTGCCAGCAGTTACACGACGACAGGGGGGACTGAAGCTTTCTTT.

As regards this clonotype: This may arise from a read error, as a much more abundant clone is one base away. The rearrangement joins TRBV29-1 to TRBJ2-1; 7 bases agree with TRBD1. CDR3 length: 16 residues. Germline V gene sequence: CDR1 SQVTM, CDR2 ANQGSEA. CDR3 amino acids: CSVALLRTGSYNDQFF. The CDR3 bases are TGCAGCGTTGCCCTCTTGCGGACAGGCTCCTACAATGACCAGTTCTTC.

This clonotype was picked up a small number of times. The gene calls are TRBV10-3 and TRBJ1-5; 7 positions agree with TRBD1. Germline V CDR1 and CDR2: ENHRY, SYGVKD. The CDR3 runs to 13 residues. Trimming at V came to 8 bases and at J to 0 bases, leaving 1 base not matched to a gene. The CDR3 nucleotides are TGTGCCATCGGGACAGATAGCAATCAGCCCCAGCATTTT. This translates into CAIGTDSNQPQHF.

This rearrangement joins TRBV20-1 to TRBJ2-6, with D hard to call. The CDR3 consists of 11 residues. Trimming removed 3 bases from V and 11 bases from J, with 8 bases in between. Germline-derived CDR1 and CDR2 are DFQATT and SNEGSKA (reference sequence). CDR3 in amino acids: CSASRTDVLTF. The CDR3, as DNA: TGCAGTGCTAGTAGAACTGACGTCCTGACTTTC.

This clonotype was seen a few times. The CDR3: CSASPGGLAPERIDTQYF. DNA of the CDR3: TGCAGTGCTAGCCCGGGAGGACTAGCTCCTGAGAGGATAGATACGCAGTATTTT. The chain has TRBV20-1 and TRBJ2-3; 8 positions match TRBD2. The CDR3 loop spans 18 amino acids. Germline CDR1 and CDR2: DFQATT and SNEGSKA (reference sequence). The V and J ends lost 3 bases and 5 bases, in that order; junction bases with no gene match: 19.

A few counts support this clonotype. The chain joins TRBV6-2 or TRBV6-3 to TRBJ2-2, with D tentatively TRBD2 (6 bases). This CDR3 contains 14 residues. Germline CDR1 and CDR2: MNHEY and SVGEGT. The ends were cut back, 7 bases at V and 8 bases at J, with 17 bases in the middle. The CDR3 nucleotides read TGTGCCAGCAACTTGGGGGGTCACCGAGGGGAGCTGTTTTTT. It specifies CASNLGGHRGELFF.

CDR3 in amino acids: CASSDDAGSVYEQYF. In DNA form, the CDR3 reads TGTGCCAGCAGTGACGATGCGGGATCAGTCTACGAGCAGTACTTC. The genes are TRBV6-1 and TRBJ2-7; tentative D call: TRBD2 (6 bases). Germline CDR1 is MNHNS and CDR2 is SASEGT. Trimming pared 3 bases from V and 3 bases from J, leaving 15 bases between. The CDR3 loop spans 15 amino acids.

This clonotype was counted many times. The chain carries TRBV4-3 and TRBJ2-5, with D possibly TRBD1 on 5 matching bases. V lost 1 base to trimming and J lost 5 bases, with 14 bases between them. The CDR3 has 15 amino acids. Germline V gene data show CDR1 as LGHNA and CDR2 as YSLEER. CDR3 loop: CASSQGSTGRETQYF. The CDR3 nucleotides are TGCGCCAGCAGCCAAGGGTCAACAGGAAGGGAGACCCAGTACTTC.

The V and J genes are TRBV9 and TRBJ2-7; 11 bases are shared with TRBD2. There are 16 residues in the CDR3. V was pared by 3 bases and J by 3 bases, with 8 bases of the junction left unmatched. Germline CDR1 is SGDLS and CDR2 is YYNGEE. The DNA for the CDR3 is TGTGCCAGCAGCGAGGGGACTAGCGGCACACTCTACGAGCAGTACTTC. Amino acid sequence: CASSEGTSGTLYEQYF.